The next 4 T cell receptor beta chains were all read from a single sample in a study of cytomegalovirus exposure and HLA in healthy donors. Sequenced by immunoSEQ multiplex PCR; TCRdb stores in-frame clones only, minus some. The sample yields 110,000 or so clones, around nine tenths seen once. Sequences were obtained from PBMCs. All receptors come from a woman between 18 and 29 years old in good health and CMV-seronegative.

This chain uses TRBV2 with TRBJ2-3; TRBD1 matches at 8 bases. CDR1 SNHLY and CDR2 FYNNEI come from the germline V gene. J was trimmed by 6 bases and V by 8 bases; bases with no gene match: 4. The CDR3 has 12 residues. The CDR3 loop is CASRDRGDTQYF. CDR3 in DNA: TGTGCCAGCCGCGACAGGGGTGATACGCAGTATTTT.

This sequence joins TRBV19 and TRBJ1-1; TRBD1 matches 9 bases. The CDR3 totals 13 residues. V shed 3 bases, J shed 9 bases, and the junction held 5 bases outside the gene matches. In germline, CDR1 is LNHDA, CDR2 SQIVND (reference sequence). The DNA for the CDR3 is TGTGCCAGTAGTATTAAGGGGACAGGGAAAGCTTTCTTT. Protein sequence: CASSIKGTGKAFF.

The chain joins TRBV30 to TRBJ2-2; 7 bases line up with TRBD1. CDR1 and CDR2 from the germline V gene are GTSNPN and SVGIG (reference sequence). The CDR3 spans 16 residues. The J segment lost 1 base and the V segment lost 3 bases, leaving 8 bases of the junction unmatched. CDR3 nucleotide sequence: TGTGCCTGGAGATCCCCTCGGGACAGGAACACCGGGGAGCTGTTTTTT. This encodes CAWRSPRDRNTGELFF.

This chain uses TRBV2 with TRBJ1-3, with D tentatively TRBD1 (6 bases). CDR3 length: 13 residues. Trimming pared 8 bases from V and 0 bases from J, leaving 8 bases between. From germline, CDR1 is SNHLY and CDR2 FYNNEI. The CDR3 reads CASDRSSGNTIYF. DNA of the CDR3: TGTGCCAGCGACAGGTCCTCTGGAAACACCATATATTTT.